The sequence of this T cell receptor beta chain was determined in a study of identical twins. TCRdb analysed the 5' RACE reads with MiXCR anew, one entry per CDR3 protein. The sample carries approximately 690,000 distinct CDR3 sequences, 5.5% to 7.5% recorded once. From germline, CDR1 is MNHEY and CDR2 SVGEGT. The CDR3 is made up of 12 amino acids. Trimming shortened V by 8 bases and J by 2 bases, and 7 bases separated the two germline ends. As concerns this clonotype: Antigen unknown.

Overall study results and limits: Out-of-frame alpha sequences shared by twins were enriched for low generation probability.

This chain connects TRBV6-2 or TRBV6-3 to TRBJ1-5; the D gene is possibly TRBD1 (5 bases). Input material: naive T cells sorted from blood. This TCR was sampled from a man aged 18 to 29 in good health. CDR3 protein: CASWGGNQPQHF. In nucleotides, the CDR3 is TGTGCCAGCTGGGGGGGCAATCAGCCCCAGCATTTT.